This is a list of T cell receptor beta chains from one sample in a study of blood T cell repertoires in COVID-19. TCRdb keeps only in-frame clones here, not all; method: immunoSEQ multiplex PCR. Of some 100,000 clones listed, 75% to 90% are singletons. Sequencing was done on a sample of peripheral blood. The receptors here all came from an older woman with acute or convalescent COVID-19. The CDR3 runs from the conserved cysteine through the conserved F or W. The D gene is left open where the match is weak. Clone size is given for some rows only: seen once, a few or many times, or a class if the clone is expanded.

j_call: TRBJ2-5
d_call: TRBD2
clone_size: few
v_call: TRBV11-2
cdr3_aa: CASSLGASGLETQYF
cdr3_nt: TGTGCCAGCAGCTTAGGGGCTAGCGGGCTAGAGACCCAGTACTTC

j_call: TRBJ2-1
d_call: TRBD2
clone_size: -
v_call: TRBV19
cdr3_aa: CASSNPRAERGRNEQFF
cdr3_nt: TGTGCCAGTAGTAACCCCAGGGCGGAGCGGGGCCGGAATGAGCAGTTCTTC

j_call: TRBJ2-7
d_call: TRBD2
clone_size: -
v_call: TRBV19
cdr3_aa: CASSTGLAEVYEQYF
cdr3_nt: TGTGCCAGTAGTACCGGACTAGCGGAGGTTTACGAGCAGTACTTC

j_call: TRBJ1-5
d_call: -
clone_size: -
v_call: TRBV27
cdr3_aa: CASSFRQNNQPQHF
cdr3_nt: TGTGCCAGCAGTTTCCGACAGAACAATCAGCCCCAGCATTTT

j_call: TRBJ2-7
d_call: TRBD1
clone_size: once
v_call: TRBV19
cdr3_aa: CASSTGTGEIEQYF
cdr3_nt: TGTGCCAGTAGCACCGGGACAGGGGAGATCGAGCAGTACTTC

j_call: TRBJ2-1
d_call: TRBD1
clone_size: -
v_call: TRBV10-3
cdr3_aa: CAISEWGTDNEQFF
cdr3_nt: TGTGCCATCAGTGAGTGGGGGACAGACAATGAGCAGTTCTTC

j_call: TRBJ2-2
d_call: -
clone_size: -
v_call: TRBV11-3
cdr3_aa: CASSAYFTGELFF
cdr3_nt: TGTGCCAGCAGCGCCTATTTCACCGGGGAGCTGTTTTTT

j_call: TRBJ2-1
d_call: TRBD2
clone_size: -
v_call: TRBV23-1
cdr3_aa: CAIPTGTSGNEQFF
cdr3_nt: TGCGCCATTCCGACCGGGACTAGCGGCAATGAGCAGTTCTTC

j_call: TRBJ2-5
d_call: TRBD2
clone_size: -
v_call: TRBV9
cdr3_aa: CASSVGAGGPRETQYF
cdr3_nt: TGTGCCAGCAGCGTAGGAGCGGGAGGCCCCCGGGAGACCCAGTACTTC

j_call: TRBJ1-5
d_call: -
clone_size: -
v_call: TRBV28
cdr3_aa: CASRAADRNNQPQHF
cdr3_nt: TGTGCCAGCAGGGCAGCCGACAGGAACAATCAGCCCCAGCATTTT

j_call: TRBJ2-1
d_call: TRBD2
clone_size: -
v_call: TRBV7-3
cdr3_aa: CASSQSPKGTSFNEQFF
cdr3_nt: TGTGCCAGCAGCCAATCCCCCAAAGGGACTAGCTTCAATGAGCAGTTCTTC

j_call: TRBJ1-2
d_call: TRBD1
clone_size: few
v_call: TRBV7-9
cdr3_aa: CASSLEGRTGQGGHGYTF
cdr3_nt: TGTGCCAGCAGCTTAGAAGGGAGGACTGGACAGGGAGGACATGGCTACACCTTC

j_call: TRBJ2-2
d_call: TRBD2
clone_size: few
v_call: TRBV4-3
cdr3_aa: CASSQERTSGPTGELFF
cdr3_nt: TGCGCCAGCAGCCAAGAGAGGACTAGCGGACCCACCGGGGAGCTGTTTTTT

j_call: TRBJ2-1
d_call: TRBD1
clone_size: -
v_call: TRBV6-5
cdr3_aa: CASSKTGAVYNEQFF
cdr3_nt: TGTGCCAGCAGCAAAACAGGGGCCGTATACAATGAGCAGTTCTTC

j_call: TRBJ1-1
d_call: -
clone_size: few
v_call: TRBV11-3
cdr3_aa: CASSFTHGRPAFF
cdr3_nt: TGTGCCAGCAGCTTTACCCATGGCAGGCCGGCTTTCTTT

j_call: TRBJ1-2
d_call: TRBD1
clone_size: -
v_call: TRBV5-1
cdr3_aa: CASSVTGDNYGYTF
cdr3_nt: TGCGCCAGCAGCGTTACAGGGGATAACTATGGCTACACCTTC

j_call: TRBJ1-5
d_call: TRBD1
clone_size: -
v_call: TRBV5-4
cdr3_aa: CASSRQGESNQPQHF
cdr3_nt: TGTGCCAGCAGCCGACAGGGGGAGAGCAATCAGCCCCAGCATTTT

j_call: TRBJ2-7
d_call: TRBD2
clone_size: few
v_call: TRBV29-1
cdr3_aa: CSVTQGLVRSYEQYF
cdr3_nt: TGCAGCGTTACACAGGGACTAGTAAGGTCCTACGAGCAGTACTTC

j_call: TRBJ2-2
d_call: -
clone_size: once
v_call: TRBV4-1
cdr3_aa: CASSQEMSIGELFF
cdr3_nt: TGCGCCAGCAGCCAAGAAATGTCTATCGGGGAGCTGTTTTTT

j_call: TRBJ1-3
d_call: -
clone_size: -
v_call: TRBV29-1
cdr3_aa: CSVEENGADTIYF
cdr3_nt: TGCAGCGTTGAAGAAAACGGAGCGGACACCATATATTTT

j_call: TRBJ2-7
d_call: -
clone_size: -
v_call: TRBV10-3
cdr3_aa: CAISDKSYEQYF
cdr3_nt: TGTGCCATCAGTGACAAATCCTACGAGCAGTACTTC

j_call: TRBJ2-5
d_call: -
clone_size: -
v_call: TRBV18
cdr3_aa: CASSPAGQETQYF
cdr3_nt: TGTGCCAGCTCACCAGCCGGGCAAGAGACCCAGTACTTC

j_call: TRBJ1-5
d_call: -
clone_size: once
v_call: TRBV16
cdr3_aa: CASSQWRGYQPQHF
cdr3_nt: TGTGCCAGCAGCCAATGGAGGGGTTATCAGCCCCAGCATTTT

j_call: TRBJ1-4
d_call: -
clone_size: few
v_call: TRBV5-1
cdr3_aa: CASSGGDRNEKLFF
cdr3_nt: TGCGCCAGCAGCGGGGGGGACCGGAATGAAAAACTGTTTTTT

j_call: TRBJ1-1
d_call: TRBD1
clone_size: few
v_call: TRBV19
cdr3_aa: CASSLQGVMNTEAFF
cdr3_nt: TGTGCCAGTAGTCTACAGGGGGTAATGAACACTGAAGCTTTCTTT

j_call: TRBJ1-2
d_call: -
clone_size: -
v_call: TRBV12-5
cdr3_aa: CASAPTDDGYTF
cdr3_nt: TGTGCTAGTGCCCCGACAGATGATGGCTACACCTTC

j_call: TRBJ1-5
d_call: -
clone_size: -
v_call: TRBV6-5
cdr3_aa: CASNSGQGYQPQHF
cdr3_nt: TGTGCCAGCAATTCGGGGCAGGGGTATCAGCCCCAGCATTTT

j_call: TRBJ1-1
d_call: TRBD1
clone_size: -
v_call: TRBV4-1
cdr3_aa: CASSQDGGQGLGTEAFF
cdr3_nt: TGCGCCAGCAGCCAAGACGGGGGACAGGGGTTGGGCACTGAAGCTTTCTTT